The text below deals with one T cell receptor (beta chain). What it recognizes is unknown. TCRdb reprocessed the 5' RACE reads via MiXCR and lists one record per CDR3 protein. The sample contains tens of thousands of distinct CDR3 sequences, about 15% of which appear only once. With V trimmed by 4 bases and J by 2 bases, 5 bases remained unmatched. CDR3 length equals 15 residues. Germline V gene data show CDR1 as SGHDT and CDR2 as YYEEEE. This entry comes from a study of early T cells in non-severe SARS-CoV-2 infection. Across the study: The authors sequenced bulk RNA from unsorted whole blood, leaving chains unpaired.

Broader study findings: VDJdb matches were skewed toward anti-spike CD8 T cell responses.

The chain has TRBV5-6 and TRBJ2-7; TRBD2 aligns across 11 bases. The sequenced sample was whole blood, obtained at baseline. The source of this sequence is an adult who was a healthcare worker with PCR-confirmed SARS-CoV-2 infection or an uninfected control (not recorded which). The CDR3 coding sequence is TGTGCCAGCAGCGCCCTAGCGGGGGGTACCTACGAGCAGTACTTC. Encoded protein: CASSALAGGTYEQYF.